The 14 T cell receptor beta chains below all came from one sample that was sequenced in a study of vaccination effects on CD4 cells after COVID-19. Expansion with viral peptide pools was applied to antigen-specific CD4+ T cells by the ViraFEST assay prior to sequencing. Following culture for about ten days, CD4+ T cells were isolated. Either the BNT162b2 or mRNA-1273 vaccine was given to participants in two doses. Assay used: immunoSEQ multiplex PCR; TCRdb lists only in-frame clones, some missing. The table records tens of thousands of clones, nearly 75% of them present only once. These receptors are not linked to any known antigen. The sample consisted of CD4+ T cells from PBMCs cultured with HCoV-OC43 spike peptides, taken after COVID-19 vaccination. Subset described: HCoV-OC43 spike overlapping peptide pool stimulation. Every receptor here comes from a human donor who received a COVID-19 vaccine.

This chain connects TRBV10-3 to TRBJ1-1; D is unresolved. The length of the CDR3 is 10 residues. The V and J ends lost 10 bases and 4 bases respectively, with 7 bases between them. Germline CDR1 is ENHRY and CDR2 is SYGVKD. CDR3 nucleotide sequence: TGTGCCACCTATTCCACTGAAGCTTTCTTT. Translation gives CATYSTEAFF.

Note on this clone: Other DNA sequences in the sample encode the same CDR3. This chain links TRBV11-2 with TRBJ2-1, with D perhaps matching TRBD2 (6 bases). This CDR3 contains 14 residues. Trimming took 1 base from V and 4 from J, leaving 8 bases between them. Germline CDR1 SGHAT, CDR2 FQNNGV. The CDR3 bases are TGTGCCAGCAGCTTAGCGGGGACTTACAATGAGCAGTTCTTC. Translation: CASSLAGTYNEQFF.

The gene calls are TRBV10-1 and TRBJ2-7, with a possible D match to TRBD1 (6 bases). V lost 3 bases and J lost 3, with 6 bases in between. The CDR3 extends over 12 amino acids. The germline CDR1 and CDR2 sequences are WNHNN and SYGVQD (reference sequence). The CDR3, as DNA: TGCGCCAGCAGTGAACAGGGCTACGAGCAGTACTTC. Amino acids: CASSEQGYEQYF.

The chain recombines TRBV6-5 with TRBJ1-6, with unresolved D. The V end was cut by 0 bases, the J end by 7 bases, with 4 bases between. Germline V gene data show CDR1 as MNHEY and CDR2 as SVGAGI. There are 13 residues in the CDR3. The CDR3 loop reads CASSYSGNSPLHF. CDR3 bases: TGTGCCAGCAGTTACTCTGGGAATTCACCCCTCCACTTT.

The rearrangement uses TRBV18 and TRBJ2-7; D gene ambiguous. CDR1 and CDR2 (germline): KGHSH, LQKENI. This CDR3 contains 16 residues. With 1 base removed from V and 0 bases from J, the gap between germline ends came to 13 bases. The CDR3 spells CASSPLIPSSSYEQYF. CDR3 nucleotides: TGTGCCAGCTCACCACTTATCCCGAGTAGCTCCTACGAGCAGTACTTC.

V usage is TRBV6-5 and J usage is TRBJ2-7; D not resolved. This CDR3 region has 16 residues. Germline CDR1 reads MNHEY; CDR2 reads SVGAGI. Trimming pared 0 bases from V and 0 bases from J, leaving 12 bases between. CDR3 protein: CASSYSSAQSSYEQYF. As DNA, the CDR3 is TGTGCCAGCAGTTACTCGTCTGCTCAGAGCTCCTACGAGCAGTACTTC.

The chain combines TRBV19 with TRBJ1-2; 7 bases match TRBD1. V shed 3 bases and J 4 bases; nucleotides not matched to a gene: 8. Looked up from germline, CDR1 is LNHDA and CDR2 is SQIVND (reference sequence). This CDR3 spans 15 amino acids. The CDR3 loop is CASSMGGQTIYGYTF. CDR3 bases: TGTGCCAGTAGTATGGGGGGACAGACTATCTATGGCTACACCTTC.

The genes are TRBV25-1 and TRBJ1-1, with a possible D match to TRBD1 (5 bases). CDR1 MGHDK and CDR2 SYGVNS come from the germline V gene. V shed 8 bases and J shed 0 bases, with 16 bases lying between them. The length of the CDR3 is 15 residues. The CDR3 region is CASGGRGSVNTEAFF. CDR3 DNA sequence: TGTGCCAGCGGGGGAAGGGGATCCGTGAACACTGAAGCTTTCTTT. Combining the CDR3 with reference TRBV25-1 and TRBJ1-1 gives the whole variable domain EADIYQTPRYLVIGTGKKITLECSQTMGHDKMYWYQQDPGMELHLIHYSYGVNSTEKGDLSSESTVSRIRTEHFPLTLESARPSHTSQYLCASGGRGSVNTEAFFGQGTRLTVV.

The CDR3 spells CSVGPGWRTEAFF. The CDR3 nucleotides are TGCAGCGTTGGCCCGGGGTGGAGAACTGAAGCTTTCTTT. V is TRBV29-1 and J is TRBJ1-1, with D unclear. Germline values: CDR1 SQVTM, CDR2 ANQGSEA. Trimming took 4 bases from V and 5 from J, leaving 14 bases between them. CDR3 length equals 13 residues.

The chain couples TRBV5-5 to TRBJ2-2; D unresolved. V shed 5 bases and J shed 8 bases, with 10 bases lying between them. Germline V lookup: CDR1 SGHKS, CDR2 YYEKEE (reference sequence). The CDR3 is 12 residues long. DNA for the CDR3: TGTGCCAGCAGACTGGGTTTTGGGGAGCTGTTTTTT. It codes for CASRLGFGELFF.

The V gene is TRBV7-2, the J gene TRBJ2-1; D is possibly TRBD2 (5 bases). Trimming removed 5 bases from V and 0 bases from J, with 14 bases in between. The germline CDR1 and CDR2 sequences are SGHTA and FQGNSA. The CDR3 loop spans 16 amino acids. CDR3 loop: CASSLGSGVSYNEQFF. CDR3 bases: TGTGCCAGCAGCCTAGGCAGCGGAGTCTCCTACAATGAGCAGTTCTTC.

The chain carries TRBV5-6 and TRBJ1-2; D might be TRBD1 (6 bases). Germline V CDR1 and CDR2: SGHDT, YYEEEE. V lost 3 bases and J 2 bases, leaving 11 bases between the germline ends. The CDR3 sequence is 14 residues long. This CDR3 reads CASSSGGQNYGYTF. Written as DNA, the CDR3 is TGTGCCAGCAGCTCCGGGGGACAAAACTATGGCTACACCTTC.

Here the CDR3 reads CASSQEGGGLYGYTF. The CDR3 nucleotides read TGTGCCAGCAGCCAAGAAGGGGGCGGGTTATATGGCTACACCTTC. The chain has TRBV3-1 (or the pseudogene TRBV3-2) and TRBJ1-2; 7 bases agree with TRBD1. CDR3 length: 15 residues. After removal of 0 bases from V and 5 bases from J, the junction contained 6 bases not matched to a gene. Germline V gene lookup returns CDR1 LGHDT and CDR2 YNNKEL (reference sequence).

The chain combines TRBV4-2 with TRBJ2-3; 11 nucleotides line up with TRBD2. The germline gives CDR1 LGHNA, CDR2 YNFKEQ. Trimming took 8 bases from V and 2 from J; bases not matched to a gene: 15. This CDR3 comprises 18 residues. The CDR3 spells CASSPNVPSGGPTDTQYF. In DNA form, the CDR3 reads TGTGCCAGCTCCCCAAATGTTCCTAGCGGGGGGCCCACAGATACGCAGTATTTT.